This T cell receptor (beta chain) comes out of a study of T-cell memory formation after mild COVID-19. TCRdb called the 5' RACE reads again in MiXCR, with one record for every CDR3 protein. The table lists 400,000 to 500,000 distinct CDR3 sequences, around 18% of them singletons. This clonotype was observed a single time. The antigen remains undetermined. General observations from the study: Shrinking CD4+ clones resided mostly in CM and EM, and CD8+ ones in EMRA.

The CDR3 contains 14 residues. V was clipped by 1 base and J by 6 bases, with 13 bases between them. Germline CDR1 reads SQVTM; CDR2 reads ANQGSEA. The clonotype comes from an adult woman who had mild COVID-19 (a few samples of this study predate the infection). Cell type and time point are not known. The J gene is TRBJ2-1, the V gene TRBV29-1, with D perhaps being TRBD1 or TRBD2 (5 bases each). The sequencing input was PBMCs or a T cell subset sorted from them (not recorded which). The CDR3 sequence is CSVEGEGSFNEQFF. DNA of the CDR3: TGCAGCGTTGAAGGCGAGGGGTCATTCAATGAGCAGTTCTTC.